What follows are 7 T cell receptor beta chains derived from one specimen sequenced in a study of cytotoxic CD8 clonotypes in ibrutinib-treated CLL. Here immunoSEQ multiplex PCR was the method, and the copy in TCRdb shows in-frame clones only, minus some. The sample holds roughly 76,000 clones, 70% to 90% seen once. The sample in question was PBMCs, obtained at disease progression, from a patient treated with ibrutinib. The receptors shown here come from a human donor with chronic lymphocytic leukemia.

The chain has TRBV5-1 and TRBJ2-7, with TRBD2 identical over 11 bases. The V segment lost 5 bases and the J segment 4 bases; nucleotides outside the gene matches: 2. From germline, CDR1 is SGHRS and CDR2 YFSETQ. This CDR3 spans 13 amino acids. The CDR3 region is CASSPSGRYEQYF. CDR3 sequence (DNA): TGCGCCAGCAGTCCTAGCGGGAGGTACGAGCAGTACTTC.

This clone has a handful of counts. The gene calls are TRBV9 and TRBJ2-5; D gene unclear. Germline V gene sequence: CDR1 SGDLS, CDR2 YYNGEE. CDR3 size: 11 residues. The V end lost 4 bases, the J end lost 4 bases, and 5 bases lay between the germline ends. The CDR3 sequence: CASSTGETQYF. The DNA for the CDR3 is TGTGCCAGCAGCACCGGAGAGACCCAGTACTTC.

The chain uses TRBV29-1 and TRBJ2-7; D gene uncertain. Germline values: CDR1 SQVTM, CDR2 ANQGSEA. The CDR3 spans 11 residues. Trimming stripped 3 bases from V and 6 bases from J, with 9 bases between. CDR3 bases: TGCAGCGTTGATATGGCCTCCGAGCAGTACTTC. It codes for CSVDMASEQYF.

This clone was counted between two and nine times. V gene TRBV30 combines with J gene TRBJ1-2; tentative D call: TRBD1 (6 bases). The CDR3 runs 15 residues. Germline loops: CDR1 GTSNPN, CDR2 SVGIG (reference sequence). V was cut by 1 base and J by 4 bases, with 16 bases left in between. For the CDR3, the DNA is TGTGCCTGGAGTGACCTAGGGGGAGCCTCCTATGGCTACACCTTC. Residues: CAWSDLGGASYGYTF.

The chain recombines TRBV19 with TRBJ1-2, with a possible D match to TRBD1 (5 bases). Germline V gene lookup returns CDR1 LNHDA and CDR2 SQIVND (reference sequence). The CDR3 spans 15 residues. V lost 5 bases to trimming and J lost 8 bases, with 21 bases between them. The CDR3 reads CASSATGTLLRGYTF. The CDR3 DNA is TGTGCCAGTAGTGCGACCGGGACCCTTCTGCGGGGCTACACCTTC.

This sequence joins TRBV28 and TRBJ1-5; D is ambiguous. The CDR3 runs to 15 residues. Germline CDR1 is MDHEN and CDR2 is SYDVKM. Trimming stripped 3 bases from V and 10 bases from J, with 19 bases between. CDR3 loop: CASSFVLPFWNPQHF. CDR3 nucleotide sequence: TGTGCCAGCAGTTTCGTGCTGCCGTTTTGGAACCCCCAGCATTTT. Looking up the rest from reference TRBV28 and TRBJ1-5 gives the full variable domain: DVKVTQSSRYLVKRTGEKVFLECVQDMDHENMFWYRQDPGLGLRLIYFSYDVKMKEKGDIPEGYSVSREKKERFSLILESASTNQTSMYLCASSFVLPFWNPQHFGDGTRLSIL.

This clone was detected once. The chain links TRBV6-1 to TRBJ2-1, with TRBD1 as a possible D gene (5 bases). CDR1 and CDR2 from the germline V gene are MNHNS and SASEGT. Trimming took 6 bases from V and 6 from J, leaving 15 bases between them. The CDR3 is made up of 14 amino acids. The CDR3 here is CASSRLGLSNEQFF. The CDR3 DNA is TGTGCCAGCAGCCGATTGGGGCTCTCCAATGAGCAGTTCTTC.